The clone carrying this T cell receptor (beta chain) was seen a handful of times. CDR1 is SEHNR, CDR2 FQNEAQ, per germline (reference sequence). The CDR3 has 16 residues. V shed 8 bases and J shed 0 bases, with 16 bases lying between them. Some clones are missing from TCRdb's copy, which holds only in-frame ones; the method was immunoSEQ multiplex PCR. The table records some 30,000 clones, 90% of them present only once. The data derive from a study of T cell changes during pregnancy in multiple sclerosis. This TCR was recovered from a female donor with multiple sclerosis, enrolled in a pregnancy study. The chain carries TRBV7-9 and TRBJ1-4, with D uncertain. The specimen was CD8+ T cells from peripheral blood mononuclear cells, collected in the second trimester of pregnancy. The CDR3 sequence is CASGMPPRATNEKLFF. The CDR3 bases are TGTGCCAGCGGCATGCCGCCGCGGGCAACTAATGAAAAACTGTTTTTT.